Presented here are 18 T cell receptor beta chains from one specimen sequenced in a study of cytomegalovirus exposure and HLA in healthy donors. Sequencing used immunoSEQ multiplex PCR; TCRdb keeps in-frame clones, though not all of them. The sample has almost 70,000 clones; 96% are singletons. The sequencing sample was made of PBMCs. These receptors came from a woman aged 18 to 35 in good health and CMV-seropositive.

This sequence joins TRBV7-9 and TRBJ2-1; maybe TRBD2 (6 bases). Per the germline V gene, CDR1 is SEHNR and CDR2 is FQNEAQ (reference sequence). This CDR3 region has 15 residues. The CDR3 DNA reads TGTGCGGGGGGACCTTCGGGGGTCTCCTACAATGAGCAGTTCTTC. This gives the protein CAGGPSGVSYNEQFF. The full variable domain, completed using reference TRBV7-9 and TRBJ2-1, is DTGVSQNPRHKITKRGQNVTFRCDPISEHNRLYWYRQTLGQGPEFLTYFQNEAQLEKSRLLSDRFSAERPKGSFSTLEIQRTEQGDSAMYLCAGGPSGVSYNEQFFGPGTRLTVL.

This chain links TRBV7-3 with TRBJ1-1; no reliable D call. The CDR3 has 14 residues. V lost 0 bases and J lost 4, with 9 bases in between. Looked up from germline, CDR1 is SGHTA and CDR2 is FQGTGA. CDR3 loop: CASSLTGGITEAFF. CDR3 DNA: TGTGCCAGCAGCTTAACGGGAGGGATCACTGAAGCTTTCTTT.

This chain uses TRBV28 with TRBJ2-1; 11 bases line up with TRBD1. Germline lookup yields CDR1 MDHEN and CDR2 SYDVKM. The CDR3 runs 16 residues. Unmatched junction bases numbered 4, after V lost 1 base and J lost 5 bases. CDR3 in DNA: TGTGCCAGCAGTTTATTTAGGGGACAGGGGGACAATGAGCAGTTCTTC. This encodes CASSLFRGQGDNEQFF.

The chain joins TRBV6-6 to TRBJ2-3, with D possibly matching TRBD2 (6 bases). Germline V lookup: CDR1 MNHNY, CDR2 SVGAGI (reference sequence). This CDR3 spans 15 amino acids. Trimming removed 2 bases at V and 5 bases at J, with 14 bases between. The DNA of the CDR3 is TGTGCCAGCAGTTACCGTCCTAGCGAAGGAGATACGCAGTATTTT. Translating it yields CASSYRPSEGDTQYF.

V and J are TRBV28 and TRBJ2-7, with a weak D call TRBD1 (6 bases). Looked up from germline, CDR1 is MDHEN and CDR2 is SYDVKM. The CDR3 spans 16 residues. Trimming removed 4 bases at V and 5 bases at J, with 21 bases between. The DNA for the CDR3 is TGTGCCAGCAGTTATTCAGGAGTCAGGGGTCGGGACGAGCAGTACTTC. As protein: CASSYSGVRGRDEQYF.

The V call is TRBV10-3, the J call TRBJ2-7; D uncertain. Trimming removed 2 bases at V and 0 bases at J, with 11 bases between. CDR1 is ENHRY and CDR2 is SYGVKD in the germline V gene. The CDR3 runs 15 residues. This CDR3 is CAISEIGMSSYEQYF. CDR3 sequence (DNA): TGTGCCATCAGTGAGATTGGTATGAGCTCCTACGAGCAGTACTTC.

The V and J genes are TRBV30 and TRBJ2-2; possibly TRBD2 for D (5 bases). The germline CDR1 and CDR2 sequences are GTSNPN and SVGIG (reference sequence). Trimming stripped 1 base from V and 5 bases from J, with 5 bases between. This CDR3 comprises 12 residues. Here the CDR3 reads CAWSAGTGELFF. The CDR3 nucleotides read TGTGCCTGGAGTGCGGGAACCGGGGAGCTGTTTTTT.

V gene TRBV28 combines with J gene TRBJ2-7; TRBD2 matches 7 bases. The CDR3 runs 14 residues. The V segment lost 6 bases and the J segment 2 bases; nucleotides outside the gene matches: 7. The germline CDR1 and CDR2 sequences are MDHEN and SYDVKM. CDR3 in amino acids: CASREAGPPYEQYF. DNA of the CDR3: TGTGCCAGCAGAGAAGCGGGACCACCCTACGAGCAGTACTTC.

The CDR3 loop is CASSSGGRRDRGRDTQYF. For the CDR3, the DNA is TGTGCCAGCAGTTCAGGAGGTCGCCGGGACAGGGGAAGAGATACGCAGTATTTT. J is TRBJ2-3 and V is TRBV28, with 10 bases fitting TRBD1. The CDR3 consists of 18 residues. The V segment lost 4 bases and the J segment 5 bases; nucleotides outside the gene matches: 15. Per germline, CDR1 MDHEN and CDR2 SYDVKM.

The chain carries TRBV27 and TRBJ2-7; 8 positions match TRBD2. This CDR3 spans 14 amino acids. V shed 2 bases and J 2 bases; nucleotides not matched to a gene: 2. Germline V CDR1 and CDR2: MNHEY, SMNVEV (reference sequence). The CDR3 region has the DNA TGTGCCAGCAGTTTACGGGAGGGCCCCTACGAGCAGTACTTC. Translated, it gives CASSLREGPYEQYF.

The V call is TRBV6-4, the J call TRBJ1-3; D might be TRBD1 (5 bases). V was shortened by 6 bases and J by 2 bases, with 11 bases between the two germline ends. CDR1 and CDR2 from the germline V gene are MRHNA and SNTAGT. The CDR3 totals 14 residues. CDR3 loop: CASRDSRPGNTIYF. The CDR3 DNA reads as TGTGCCAGCAGAGACAGCCGCCCTGGAAACACCATATATTTT.

CDR3 nucleotide sequence: TGTGCCAGCAGCTTGACTCCTCCGAAGACCGAGCAGTACTTC. Translated: CASSLTPPKTEQYF. The chain has TRBV7-8 and TRBJ2-7; no clear D gene. V lost 3 bases, J lost 6 bases, and 15 bases lay in between. Germline V gene data show CDR1 as SGHVS and CDR2 as FQNEAQ. The CDR3 has 14 residues.

J is TRBJ2-5 and V is TRBV9, with TRBD2 matching over 7 bases. This CDR3 comprises 14 residues. The V gene's germline CDR1 is SGDLS and CDR2 YYNGEE. Losses at the gene ends were 1 base for V and 3 bases for J; bases not matched to a gene: 3. CDR3 sequence (DNA): TGTGCCAGCAGCGTAATGGCGGGGGAAGAGACCCAGTACTTC. Translated, it gives CASSVMAGEETQYF.

The V and J genes are TRBV28 and TRBJ2-5; 7 bases fit TRBD2. V dropped 5 bases and J dropped 2; count of bases not matched to a gene: 11. The CDR3 is made up of 16 amino acids. Germline V CDR1 and CDR2: MDHEN, SYDVKM. The CDR3 here is CASSPTIPGLQETQYF. As DNA, the CDR3 is TGTGCCAGCAGTCCAACAATCCCGGGACTACAAGAGACCCAGTACTTC.

V is TRBV5-4 and J is TRBJ1-2, with D possibly TRBD1 on 5 matching bases. V was cut by 0 bases and J by 6 bases, with 9 bases left in between. This CDR3 has 13 residues. The germline CDR1 and CDR2 sequences are SGHNT and YYREEE (reference sequence). The CDR3 bases are TGTGCCAGCAGCTTGGGGGGCGTAGATGGCTACACCTTC. It encodes CASSLGGVDGYTF.

The V and J genes are TRBV7-2 and TRBJ2-7; weak D call: TRBD2 (6 bases). V was clipped by 2 bases and J by 2 bases, with 13 bases between them. This CDR3 region has 15 residues. CDR1 and CDR2 (germline): SGHTA, FQGNSA. This chain's CDR3 is CASSLPDWGAYEQYF. The CDR3 DNA follows: TGTGCCAGCAGCTTACCGGACTGGGGGGCCTACGAGCAGTACTTC.

The chain has TRBV7-3 and TRBJ2-3; D is unclear. The CDR3 covers 14 residues. Germline V gene lookup returns CDR1 SGHTA and CDR2 FQGTGA. V lost 2 bases and J 0 bases, leaving 6 bases between the germline ends. The CDR3 nucleotides are TGTGCCAGCAGCTTAGGTAGTAGCACAGATACGCAGTATTTT. It is translated as CASSLGSSTDTQYF.

The V call is TRBV2, the J call TRBJ2-4; 10 bases are a match to TRBD2. The V gene's germline CDR1 is SNHLY and CDR2 FYNNEI. The CDR3 length is 14 residues. V trimming: 3 bases; J trimming: 6 bases; junction bases outside the gene matches: 2. The CDR3 bases are TGTGCCAGCAGTGACGGACTAGCGGTAAACATTCAGTACTTC. Its protein product is CASSDGLAVNIQYF.